The clone carrying this T cell receptor (beta chain) was detected once. Its matching antigen is unknown. The sample belongs to a study of glioma-infiltrating T cells. Study-wide results and limits: Very few CDR3 sequences were shared between tissue and blood. Above-expected tissue-blood divergence occurred in all gliomas, most in low-grade ones.

Amplification of TCR alpha and beta CDR3 regions from RNA used iRepertoire nested multiplex PCR. Input was roughly 85-400 ng of tissue mRNA or PBMC total RNA. TCRdb fed the multiplex PCR reads into MiXCR, producing one record per CDR3 protein. The sample contains tens of thousands of distinct CDR3 sequences, roughly 40% of which appear only once. Trimming left V 6 bases short and J 8 bases short, with 17 bases between. Germline V CDR1 and CDR2: DFQATT, SNEGSKA (reference sequence). The CDR3 runs 13 residues. The chain employs TRBV20-1 and TRBJ2-1, with D perhaps TRBD1 or TRBD2 (5 bases each). Sequences were obtained from glioma tissue, nonneoplastic brain tissue, or PBMCs (not recorded which). This TCR came from a human donor with low-grade glioma or glioblastoma, undergoing nonglioma brain surgery, or in good health (not recorded which). The CDR3 region is CSAPGGRVHEQFF. The CDR3 DNA reads as TGCAGTGCCCCTGGGGGACGGGTTCATGAGCAGTTCTTC.